Sequencing of this T cell receptor (beta chain) was carried out in a study of identifying expanded T cells in peripheral blood. Overall study findings and caveats: Technical replicates showed roughly 1.2 changed clones; about 2 weeks about 16.4; four weeks 19.

This CDR3 region has 16 residues. V trimming: 3 bases; J trimming: 0 bases; junction bases outside the gene matches: 5. The germline V gene encodes CDR1 MDHEN and CDR2 SYDVKM. TCRdb's table, derived via immunoSEQ multiplex PCR, lists solely in-frame clones and lacks some. This sample has approximately 120,000 clones; 88% occur once, and the top ten carry just under 8.5%. Concerning this clone: Antigen specificity is unknown.

The TCR was taken from a person aged 18 to 69 in good health. The chain carries TRBV28 and TRBJ1-3; 7 bases are a match to TRBD1. The source material was blood. The CDR3 reads CASSLFRDSSGNTIYF. In nucleotides, the CDR3 is TGTGCCAGCAGTTTGTTCCGGGACAGCTCTGGAAACACCATATATTTT.